The rows below give T cell receptor beta chains drawn from one sample of a study of blood T cell repertoires in COVID-19. Libraries were prepared by immunoSEQ multiplex PCR; TCRdb keeps only in-frame clonotypes and omits some of them. The sample carries roughly 250,000 clones, around 90% recorded once. Sequenced input: PBMCs or T cells enriched from blood (not recorded which). The receptor set was obtained from a woman aged 45-65 years who had recovered from COVID-19. CDR3s include the opening cysteine and the closing phenylalanine or tryptophan. D genes are given only for firm matches. Clone size is shown for a subset of rows, as once, few, many or a class of expanded clone.

clone_size cdr3_length d_call j_call v_call cdr3_nt cdr3_aa
NA 15 NA TRBJ2-7 TRBV5-5 TGTGCCAGCAGCTTGGGACAGGGGAGGGGCTACGAGCAGTACTTC CASSLGQGRGYEQYF
NA 15 NA TRBJ2-1 TRBV5-1 TGCGCCAGCAGCGAGGACTGGGTAGTGTACAATGAGCAGTTCTTC CASSEDWVVYNEQFF
NA 16 TRBD1 TRBJ1-6 TRBV19 TGTGCCAGTCGTAACAGGGGCTCCGATTATAATTCACCCCTCCACTTT CASRNRGSDYNSPLHF
NA 13 NA TRBJ2-7 TRBV5-1 TGCGCCAGCAGCGGGGCGGCCTCCTACGAGCAGTACTTC CASSGAASYEQYF
NA 14 NA TRBJ2-4 TRBV5-8 TGTGCCAGCAGCTTGGGGACTGCTAAAAACATTCAGTACTTC CASSLGTAKNIQYF
NA 13 NA TRBJ2-7 TRBV30 TGTGCCTGGAGGGAAACAGGGACCCTCCCGCAGTACTTC CAWRETGTLPQYF
NA 17 NA TRBJ2-7 TRBV9 TGTGCCAGCAGCCGAAATAAGGGGCCAGGTGGACCTGGCGAGCAGTACTTC CASSRNKGPGGPGEQYF
few 16 TRBD1 TRBJ1-4 TRBV3-1/TRBV3-2 TGTGCCAGCAGCCAATACCTGACAGGGGATAATGAAAAACTGTTTTTT CASSQYLTGDNEKLFF
NA 17 NA TRBJ1-3 TRBV5-1 TGCGCCAGCAGCTTGGCTCCCACAGGGCTTGCTGGAAACACCATATATTTT CASSLAPTGLAGNTIYF
NA 16 TRBD1 TRBJ1-6 TRBV7-6 TGTGCCAGCAGCTTAGGTCCGGGACAGGAAAATTCACCCCTCCACTTT CASSLGPGQENSPLHF